These 28 T cell receptor beta chains were all obtained from the same sample, sequenced in a study of CD8 T cells in Susac syndrome. It was with random hexamers that roughly 0.5 to 1 ug RNA was reverse transcribed. In TCRdb, the immunoSEQ multiplex PCR reads were re-called with MiXCR into one record per CDR3 protein. The sample carries about 300,000 distinct CDR3 sequences, over 75% recorded once. Sequencing input: CD8+ T cells from PBMCs. The receptors come from a human donor with multiple sclerosis.

The chain combines TRBV12-3 or TRBV12-4 with TRBJ2-7, with D possibly matching TRBD2 (6 bases). The V end was cut by 7 bases, the J end by 2 bases, with 27 bases between. The CDR3 extends over 18 amino acids. CDR3 bases: TGTGCCAGCACCCTATGGGGGGACCTCACAACTCCTACCTACGAGCAGTACTTC. It specifies CASTLWGDLTTPTYEQYF.

The chain has TRBV15 and TRBJ2-2, with D perhaps matching TRBD2 (5 bases). V lost 1 base and J lost 4, with 22 bases in between. CDR1 and CDR2 (germline): LNHNV, YYDKDF (reference sequence). The CDR3 loop spans 19 amino acids. In DNA, the CDR3 is TGTGCCACCAGCAGAGTGTGGGGTTGGGGAGAATTAAGCACCGGGGAGCTGTTTTTT. It encodes CATSRVWGWGELSTGELFF.

This sequence joins TRBV4-3 and TRBJ2-6; D may be TRBD2 (6 bases). This CDR3 spans 18 amino acids. Trimming took 2 bases from V and 1 from J, leaving 15 bases between them. Germline CDR1 and CDR2: LGHNA and YSLEER. The CDR3 nucleotides read TGCGCCAGCAGCCAATACCGGGAGTTCCTTTCTGGGGCCAACGTCCTGACTTTC. Its translation: CASSQYREFLSGANVLTF.

The chain couples TRBV9 to TRBJ1-2; 9 nucleotides align to TRBD1. Trimming removed 3 bases from V and 5 bases from J; junction bases left unmatched: 5. The CDR3 extends over 14 amino acids. Germline CDR1 SGDLS, CDR2 YYNGEE. The CDR3 sequence: CASSEMGTGYGYTF. The CDR3 nucleotides read TGTGCCAGCAGCGAGATGGGGACAGGGTATGGCTACACCTTC.

V gene TRBV6-5 combines with J gene TRBJ2-1, with a weak D call TRBD2 (5 bases). This CDR3 has 15 residues. Germline assignment: CDR1 MNHEY and CDR2 SVGAGI. The V end was cut by 6 bases, the J end by 0 bases, with 12 bases between. DNA for the CDR3: TGTGCCAGCAGATCGGGGTGGCCCTCCTACAATGAGCAGTTCTTC. The encoded protein is CASRSGWPSYNEQFF.

The CDR3 bases are TGTGCCAGCAGTATACGGGGGTTAGCCTACGAGCAGTACTTC. Its translation: CASSIRGLAYEQYF. The chain couples TRBV6-1 to TRBJ2-7; a weak D match, TRBD2 (6 bases). Trimming stripped 5 bases from V and 2 bases from J, with 13 bases between. The germline CDR1 and CDR2 sequences are MNHNS and SASEGT. This CDR3 region has 14 residues.

The genes are TRBV7-9 and TRBJ2-7; maybe TRBD1 (6 bases). The germline CDR1 and CDR2 sequences are SEHNR and FQNEAQ (reference sequence). This CDR3 is 14 amino acids long. The V gene lost 7 bases and the J gene lost 5 bases, with 18 bases spanning the gap. The CDR3 DNA reads TGTGCCAGCACCCCCCTGAGGGGGACCCACGAGCAGTACTTC. It is translated as CASTPLRGTHEQYF.

V usage is TRBV7-9 and J usage is TRBJ1-5; 8 positions match TRBD1. The CDR3 extends over 15 amino acids. The V and J ends lost 1 base and 7 bases, in that order; junction bases with no gene match: 6. Germline lookup yields CDR1 SEHNR and CDR2 FQNEAQ (reference sequence). CDR3 in amino acids: CASSLGTGGHQPQHF. The CDR3 DNA reads TGTGCCAGCAGCTTAGGAACAGGGGGTCACCAGCCCCAGCATTTT.

This chain links TRBV10-1 with TRBJ1-1, with no clear D. The ends were cut back, 2 bases at V and 2 bases at J, with 6 bases in the middle. This CDR3 has 13 residues. CDR1 is WNHNN and CDR2 is SYGVQD in the germline V gene (reference sequence). DNA of the CDR3: TGCGCCAGCAGTGAGGCCCTTAACACTGAAGCTTTCTTT. Its translation: CASSEALNTEAFF.

The chain couples TRBV4-3 to TRBJ2-7; perhaps TRBD2 as D (6 bases). V was trimmed by 0 bases and J by 4 bases, leaving 16 bases between them. The germline CDR1 and CDR2 sequences are LGHNA and YSLEER. This CDR3 spans 16 amino acids. The CDR3 DNA is TGCGCCAGCAGCCAAGAGACTAGTTATCGGCTGTACGAGCAGTACTTC. Translated: CASSQETSYRLYEQYF.

The rearrangement uses TRBV27 and TRBJ2-3; a weak D match, TRBD1 (6 bases). Trimming cost V 3 bases and J 0 bases, with 19 bases left between them. This CDR3 has 18 amino acids. Germline loops: CDR1 MNHEY, CDR2 SMNVEV (reference sequence). CDR3 nucleotide sequence: TGTGCCAGCAGTTTTTACACCGAGGCAGGGGATAGCACAGATACGCAGTATTTT. Residues: CASSFYTEAGDSTDTQYF.

The J gene is TRBJ2-7, the V gene TRBV29-1; D unclear. Per germline, CDR1 SQVTM and CDR2 ANQGSEA. CDR3 length: 13 amino acids. Trimming pared 1 base from V and 2 bases from J, leaving 9 bases between. DNA of the CDR3: TGCAGCGTTGAAGCGGGCGGCCCCTACGAGCAGTACTTC. Translated, it gives CSVEAGGPYEQYF.

V is TRBV4-3 and J is TRBJ2-1; D gene uncertain. CDR3 length equals 17 residues. V lost 0 bases and J lost 0, with 12 bases in between. Germline lookup yields CDR1 LGHNA and CDR2 YSLEER. As DNA, the CDR3 is TGCGCCAGCAGCCAAGAAAACTTTCCGAGCTCCTACAATGAGCAGTTCTTC. This encodes CASSQENFPSSYNEQFF.

This clonotype is a singleton in its sample. The chain is built from TRBV27 and TRBJ2-3, with 7 bases that match TRBD1. The junction had 12 bases not matched to a gene; V was cut back by 4 bases and J by 2 bases. Germline CDR1 and CDR2: MNHEY and SMNVEV (reference sequence). This CDR3 spans 17 amino acids. The CDR3 bases are TGTGCCAGCAGTTACGAAGAGGGGGCCCGGGACACAGATACGCAGTATTTT. This codes for CASSYEEGARDTDTQYF.

J is TRBJ1-2 and V is TRBV7-9; TRBD1 might be the D (5 bases). V was shortened by 1 base and J by 12 bases, with 24 bases between the two germline ends. Germline V gives CDR1 SEHNR, CDR2 FQNEAQ (reference sequence). There are 16 residues in the CDR3. This chain's CDR3 is CASSLGPVAPVWGNTF. In DNA form, the CDR3 reads TGTGCCAGCAGCTTAGGCCCCGTTGCCCCGGTATGGGGGAACACCTTC.

This rearrangement joins TRBV20-1 to TRBJ2-6; TRBD1 matches 11 bases. Germline CDR1 reads DFQATT; CDR2 reads SNEGSKA (reference sequence). The CDR3 contains 17 residues. V shed 6 bases and J 3 bases; nucleotides not matched to a gene: 10. CDR3 sequence reads: CSARNQDRGRGANVLTF. Here the CDR3 DNA reads TGCAGTGCCCGAAACCAGGACAGGGGGCGTGGGGCCAACGTCCTGACTTTC.

This clonotype came up once. J is TRBJ2-1 and V is TRBV6-2 or TRBV6-3; D gene uncertain. Looked up from germline, CDR1 is MNHEY and CDR2 is SVGEGT. The CDR3 has 12 residues. V lost 2 bases, J lost 11 bases, and 10 bases lay in between. The CDR3 is CASSYGTNKQFF. As DNA, the CDR3 is TGTGCCAGCAGTTACGGAACGAATAAGCAGTTCTTC.

The genes are TRBV5-4 and TRBJ2-1; 9 bases match TRBD1. The CDR3 spans 20 residues. Germline CDR1 is SGHNT and CDR2 is YYREEE (reference sequence). With V trimmed by 3 bases and J by 7 bases, 23 bases remained unmatched. The CDR3, as DNA: TGTGCCAGCAGCTGGGGGACCCGGGACAGGGTTGAGTCTCCCCTGAATGAGCAGTTCTTC. Its protein product is CASSWGTRDRVESPLNEQFF.

The chain carries TRBV19 and TRBJ2-1; no firm D call. The germline V gene has CDR1 LNHDA and CDR2 SQIVND (reference sequence). There are 12 residues in the CDR3. The V end lost 1 base, the J end lost 14 bases, and 12 bases lay between the germline ends. CDR3 sequence (DNA): TGTGCCAGTAGTATAGGGGCAGGCTCGGAGTTCTTC. This codes for CASSIGAGSEFF.

This sequence joins TRBV28 and TRBJ2-3; 9 positions match TRBD2. Germline-derived CDR1 and CDR2 are MDHEN and SYDVKM. The CDR3 is 14 amino acids. The V gene end was trimmed by 3 bases and the J gene end by 3 bases; junction bases not matched to a gene: 1. CDR3 DNA sequence: TGTGCCAGCAGTTTCCTAGCGGGGACAGATACGCAGTATTTT. It encodes CASSFLAGTDTQYF.

The chain links TRBV27 to TRBJ2-7, with D unclear. V was pared by 4 bases and J by 1 base, with 8 bases between. Germline V lookup: CDR1 MNHEY, CDR2 SMNVEV (reference sequence). The CDR3 has 13 amino acids. This CDR3 reads CASSYSVSYEQYF. For the CDR3, the DNA is TGTGCCAGCAGTTACAGCGTTTCCTACGAGCAGTACTTC.

The CDR3 is CASSGTGLPTDTQYF. DNA for the CDR3: TGTGCCAGCAGTGGGACAGGCTTGCCCACAGATACGCAGTATTTT. This chain links TRBV28 with TRBJ2-3, with TRBD1 matching over 8 bases. Germline V gene sequence: CDR1 MDHEN, CDR2 SYDVKM. The length of the CDR3 is 15 residues. With V trimmed by 5 bases and J by 2 bases, 6 bases remained unmatched.

This clonotype was found a few times. The V and J genes are TRBV6-1 and TRBJ1-2; 8 nucleotides line up with TRBD1. The CDR3 has 15 residues. The V segment lost 3 bases and the J segment 5 bases; nucleotides outside the gene matches: 8. Germline CDR1 reads MNHNS; CDR2 reads SASEGT. The CDR3 loop reads CASSDPGQASYGYTF. Written as DNA, the CDR3 is TGTGCCAGCAGTGACCCGGGACAGGCTTCTTATGGCTACACCTTC.

This sequence joins TRBV21-1 and TRBJ1-2; no check of the table's D call, TRBD1, against the DNA was made. TRBV21-1 is designated a pseudogene. The CDR3 runs 14 residues. In DNA form, the CDR3 reads TGTGCCAGAGCCCTAGGACAGGCCAACTATGGCTACACCTTC. It encodes CARALGQANYGYTF.

This clonotype was picked up one time. The genes are TRBV24-1 and TRBJ2-1; D is unresolved. The germline V gene has CDR1 KGHDR and CDR2 SFDVKD. V was clipped by 7 bases and J by 0 bases, with 12 bases between them. This CDR3 is built from 15 residues. The CDR3 sequence is CATSFYDGSYNEQFF. The DNA of the CDR3 is TGTGCCACCAGCTTCTATGATGGCTCCTACAATGAGCAGTTCTTC.

There are a few counts of this clonotype. The rearrangement uses TRBV9 and TRBJ2-5; D is ambiguous. In germline, CDR1 is SGDLS, CDR2 YYNGEE. The CDR3 spans 14 residues. With 0 bases removed from V and 3 bases from J, the gap between germline ends came to 9 bases. This chain's CDR3 is CASSVEGYEETQYF. The CDR3, as DNA: TGTGCCAGCAGCGTAGAGGGATACGAAGAGACCCAGTACTTC.

This clonotype has just one count. This chain links TRBV20-1 with TRBJ2-1; 7 nucleotides line up with TRBD2. This CDR3 has 17 amino acids. J lost 0 bases, V lost 0 bases, and 8 bases had no gene match. Germline CDR1 DFQATT, CDR2 SNEGSKA (reference sequence). The CDR3 region is CSARDLTSESSYNEQFF. The CDR3 DNA is TGCAGTGCTAGAGATCTAACTAGCGAGAGCTCCTACAATGAGCAGTTCTTC.

Only one count was recorded for this clonotype. The chain recombines TRBV23-1 with TRBJ1-5, with D hard to call. TRBV23-1 is an open reading frame, and its role is uncertain. Trimming took 2 bases from V and 0 from J, leaving 26 bases between them. This CDR3 is 21 amino acids long. CDR3 sequence (DNA): TGCGCCAGCAGTCAACCCCCGGCGGCAGGCCAGGTGGGGTATAGCAATCAGCCCCAGCATTTT. Residues: CASSQPPAAGQVGYSNQPQHF.